This T cell receptor (beta chain) emerged from a study of T cells expressing NK-cell markers. TCRdb reanalyzed the 5' RACE reads, giving one entry per CDR3 protein sequence and no DNA. In all, the sample yields around 550,000 distinct CDR3 sequences. The clonotype originates from a man younger than 35 in good health. The material sequenced was blood T cells: a sorted CD56 or NKG2C T cell subset, CD4+ or CD8+ T cells, or bulk PBMC T cells (not recorded which).

CDR3 sequence reads: CASSPTPPDRHTQYF. V and J are TRBV27 and TRBJ2-3; the D gene TCRdb calls, TRBD1, cannot be checked with no DNA. Germline-derived CDR1 and CDR2 are MNHEY and SMNVEV (reference sequence). This CDR3 has 15 amino acids.